This T cell receptor beta chain was sequenced during a study of human T cells and chemical hapten exposure. Study-level results: Unchanged with DPC sensitization were TCRs above 1 in 1000 frequency.

The library gave individual cDNA molecules unique molecular identifiers. TCRdb called the RACE reads again in MiXCR, with one record for every CDR3 protein. The sample includes approximately 86,000 distinct CDR3 sequences, around 9.9% of them seen just once. CDR3 length: 13 residues. CDR1 MGHRA and CDR2 YSYEKL come from the germline V gene. Between the trimmed V and J ends, which lost 4 bases and 4 bases, there was a span of 10 bases. Ten or more counts support this clonotype. The antigen is unknown. Sample time point: patch test 3, about 24 weeks after DPC sensitization. Treatment defined: therapeutic diphenylcyclopropenone sensitization with weekly scalp DPC. People who gave samples had alopecia, were 18 to 70 years old, and were suitable for DPC.

The TCR sequence derives from a woman in her twenties or thirties with alopecia areata. Some clones in this sample may be carry-over from other donors' samples. The chain links TRBV4-1 to TRBJ1-1, with D unclear. Sequenced here: whole blood, sampled in connection with sensitization to the hapten diphenylcyclopropenone (DPC). As DNA, the CDR3 is TGCGCCAGCAGCCCTCCAGGACTCACTGAAGCTTTCTTT. Protein sequence: CASSPPGLTEAFF.